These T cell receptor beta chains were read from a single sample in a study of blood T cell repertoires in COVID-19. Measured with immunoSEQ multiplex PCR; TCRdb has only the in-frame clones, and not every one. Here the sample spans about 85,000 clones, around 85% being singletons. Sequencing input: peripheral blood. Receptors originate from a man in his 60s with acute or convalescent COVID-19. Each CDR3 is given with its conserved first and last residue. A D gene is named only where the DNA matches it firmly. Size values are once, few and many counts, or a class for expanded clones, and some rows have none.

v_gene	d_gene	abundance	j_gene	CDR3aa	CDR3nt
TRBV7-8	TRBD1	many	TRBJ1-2	CASSLDRDRGDGYTF	TGTGCCAGCAGCTTAGATCGGGACAGGGGCGATGGCTACACCTTC
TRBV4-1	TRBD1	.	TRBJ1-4	CASSQDEDPTGANEKLFF	TGCGCCAGCAGCCAAGATGAGGACCCGACAGGGGCTAATGAAAAACTGTTTTTT
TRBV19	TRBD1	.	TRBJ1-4	CASTPTGGREKLFF	TGTGCCAGTACCCCGACAGGGGGTAGAGAAAAACTGTTTTTT
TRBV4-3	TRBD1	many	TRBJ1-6	CASSQDLGTVSPLHF	TGCGCCAGCAGCCAAGATCTAGGGACAGTATCACCCCTCCACTTT
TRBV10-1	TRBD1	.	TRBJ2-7	CASSPAGTGGREQYF	TGCGCCAGCAGTCCAGCCGGGACAGGGGGCCGCGAGCAGTACTTC
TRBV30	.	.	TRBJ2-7	CAWRRQAYEQYF	TGTGCCTGGAGGAGACAAGCCTACGAGCAGTACTTC
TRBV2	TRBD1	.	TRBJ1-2	CASSGDRVNYGYTF	TGTGCCAGTAGTGGGGACAGGGTAAACTATGGCTACACCTTC
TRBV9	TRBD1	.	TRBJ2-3	CASSSRGSPITDTQYF	TGTGCCAGCAGCAGCAGGGGGTCCCCCATCACAGATACGCAGTATTTT
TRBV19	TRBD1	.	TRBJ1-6	CASIRTGERFSSPLHF	TGTGCCAGTATCCGGACAGGGGAGAGGTTTAGTTCACCCCTCCACTTT
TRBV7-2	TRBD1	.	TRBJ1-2	CASSPGQGARGYTF	TGTGCCAGCAGCCCCGGACAGGGGGCGAGAGGCTACACCTTC
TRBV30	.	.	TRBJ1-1	CAWSVIAGNTEAFF	TGTGCCTGGAGTGTCATTGCGGGGAACACTGAAGCTTTCTTT
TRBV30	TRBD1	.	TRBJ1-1	CACSGGFYEAFF	TGTGCCTGTTCAGGGGGTTTCTATGAAGCTTTCTTT
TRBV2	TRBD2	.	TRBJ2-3	CASSEMERESTDTQYF	TGTGCCAGCAGTGAGATGGAGCGGGAGAGCACAGATACGCAGTATTTT
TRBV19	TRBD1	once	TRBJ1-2	CASSRKDRGESGYTF	TGTGCCAGTAGCAGGAAGGACAGGGGAGAAAGCGGCTACACCTTC